The 3 T cell receptor beta chains given below trace back to one sample, sequenced in a study of beta chain features in type 1 diabetes. Expressed TCRB transcripts were sequenced because the isolated RNA had all been reverse transcribed beforehand. Generated by immunoSEQ multiplex PCR, the TCRdb table keeps only in-frame clones and is missing some. Of some 100,000 clones listed, under 40% were seen once; the top ten hold over 0.05%. Sequencing was carried out using stem cell memory CD4+ T cells from blood. The receptors were gathered from a young woman in good health.

The chain combines TRBV6-6 with TRBJ2-7, with 11 bases aligning to TRBD2. CDR3 size: 14 residues. The junction had 1 base not matched to a gene; V was cut back by 6 bases and J by 0 bases. The germline V gene encodes CDR1 MNHNY and CDR2 SVGAGI (reference sequence). CDR3 sequence: CASRGLAGSYEQYF. The CDR3 DNA sequence: TGTGCCAGCAGAGGACTAGCGGGCTCCTACGAGCAGTACTTC.

There are a few counts of this clone. This chain uses TRBV11-2 with TRBJ2-7, with D hard to call. The CDR3 extends over 14 amino acids. Germline CDR1 SGHAT, CDR2 FQNNGV. V dropped 3 bases and J dropped 1 base, with 10 bases sitting between them. DNA for the CDR3: TGTGCCAGCAGCTTGTACCCAGGTTCCTACGAGCAGTACTTC. Amino acid sequence: CASSLYPGSYEQYF.

The chain is built from TRBV29-1 and TRBJ2-2, with D possibly TRBD2 on 5 matching bases. The CDR3 extends over 15 amino acids. V dropped 6 bases and J dropped 1 base, with 15 bases sitting between them. From germline, CDR1 is SQVTM and CDR2 ANQGSEA. CDR3 amino acids: CSVHGGNMNTGELFF. CDR3 bases: TGCAGCGTCCACGGAGGTAACATGAACACCGGGGAGCTGTTTTTT.